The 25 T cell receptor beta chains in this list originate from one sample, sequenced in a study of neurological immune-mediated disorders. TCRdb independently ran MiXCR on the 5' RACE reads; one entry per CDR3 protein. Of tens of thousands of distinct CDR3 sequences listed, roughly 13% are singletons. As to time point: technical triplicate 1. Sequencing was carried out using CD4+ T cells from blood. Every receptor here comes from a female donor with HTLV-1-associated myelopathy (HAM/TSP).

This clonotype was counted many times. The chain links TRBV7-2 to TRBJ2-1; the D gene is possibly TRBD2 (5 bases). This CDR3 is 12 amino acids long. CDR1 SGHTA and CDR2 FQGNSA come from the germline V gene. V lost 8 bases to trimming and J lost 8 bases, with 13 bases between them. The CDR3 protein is CASLPWGDEQFF. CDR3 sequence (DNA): TGTGCCAGCCTCCCCTGGGGAGATGAGCAGTTCTTC.

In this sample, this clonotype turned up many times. Written as DNA, the CDR3 is TGCGCCAGCAGCTTCGACAGGGTGGGGGATACGCAGTATTTT. Amino acids: CASSFDRVGDTQYF. The chain links TRBV5-1 to TRBJ2-3; 7 bases line up with TRBD1. CDR3 length equals 14 residues. Germline values: CDR1 SGHRS, CDR2 YFSETQ. V was pared by 2 bases and J by 6 bases, with 6 bases of the junction left unmatched.

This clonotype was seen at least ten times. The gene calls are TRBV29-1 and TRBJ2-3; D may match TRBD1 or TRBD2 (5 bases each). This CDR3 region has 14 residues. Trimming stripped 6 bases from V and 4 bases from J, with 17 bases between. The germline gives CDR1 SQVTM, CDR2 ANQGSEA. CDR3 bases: TGCAGCGTGGGACCGCGGTTGATCGCAGATACGCAGTATTTT. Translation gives CSVGPRLIADTQYF.

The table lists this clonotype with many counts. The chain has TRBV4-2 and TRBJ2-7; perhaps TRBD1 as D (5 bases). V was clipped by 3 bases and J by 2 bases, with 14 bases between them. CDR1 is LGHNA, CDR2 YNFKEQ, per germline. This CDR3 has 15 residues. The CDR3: CASSHLNQGAYEQYF. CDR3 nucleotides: TGTGCCAGCAGCCACCTTAATCAAGGGGCCTACGAGCAGTACTTC.

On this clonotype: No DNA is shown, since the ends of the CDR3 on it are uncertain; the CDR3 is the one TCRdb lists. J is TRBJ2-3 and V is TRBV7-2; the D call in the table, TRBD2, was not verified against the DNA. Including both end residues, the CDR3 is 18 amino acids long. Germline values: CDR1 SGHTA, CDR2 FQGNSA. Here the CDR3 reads CASSFYICSAQTSGSQYF.

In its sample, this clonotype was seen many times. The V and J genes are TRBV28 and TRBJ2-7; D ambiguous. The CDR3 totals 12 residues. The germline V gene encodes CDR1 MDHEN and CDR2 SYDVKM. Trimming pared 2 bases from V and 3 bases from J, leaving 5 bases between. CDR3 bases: TGTGCCAGCAGTTTAGGGGTCTACGAGCAGTACTTC. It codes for CASSLGVYEQYF.

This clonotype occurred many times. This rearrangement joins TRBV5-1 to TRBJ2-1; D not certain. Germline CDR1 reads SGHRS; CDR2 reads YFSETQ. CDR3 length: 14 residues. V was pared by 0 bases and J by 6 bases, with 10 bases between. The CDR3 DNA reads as TGCGCCAGCAGCTTGGAATGGGATACCAATGAGCAGTTCTTC. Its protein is CASSLEWDTNEQFF.

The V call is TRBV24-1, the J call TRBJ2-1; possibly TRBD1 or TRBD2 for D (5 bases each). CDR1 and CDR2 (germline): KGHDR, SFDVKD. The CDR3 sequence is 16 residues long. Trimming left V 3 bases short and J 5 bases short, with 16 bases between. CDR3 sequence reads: CATSDLGDPGHNEQFF. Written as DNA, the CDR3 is TGTGCCACCAGTGATCTGGGGGACCCCGGACACAATGAGCAGTTCTTC.

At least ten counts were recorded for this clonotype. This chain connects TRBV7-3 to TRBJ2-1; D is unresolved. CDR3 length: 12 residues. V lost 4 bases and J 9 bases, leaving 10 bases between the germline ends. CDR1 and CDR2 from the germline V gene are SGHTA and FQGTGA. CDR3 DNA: TGTGCCAGCAGCTCCCAGACTCGTGAGCAGTTCTTC. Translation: CASSSQTREQFF.

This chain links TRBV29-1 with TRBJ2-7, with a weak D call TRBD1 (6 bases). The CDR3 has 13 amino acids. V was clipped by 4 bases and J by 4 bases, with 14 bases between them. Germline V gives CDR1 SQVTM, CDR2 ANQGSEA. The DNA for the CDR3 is TGCAGCGTTGGTGCGACAGGAAATTACGAGCAGTACTTC. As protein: CSVGATGNYEQYF.

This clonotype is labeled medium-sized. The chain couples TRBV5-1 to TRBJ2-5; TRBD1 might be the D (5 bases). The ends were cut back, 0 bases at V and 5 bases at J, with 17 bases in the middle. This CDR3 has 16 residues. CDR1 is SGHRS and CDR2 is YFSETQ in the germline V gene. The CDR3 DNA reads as TGCGCCAGCAGCTTGGATCCAGGGCGAGGAGAGGAGACCCAGTACTTC. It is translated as CASSLDPGRGEETQYF.

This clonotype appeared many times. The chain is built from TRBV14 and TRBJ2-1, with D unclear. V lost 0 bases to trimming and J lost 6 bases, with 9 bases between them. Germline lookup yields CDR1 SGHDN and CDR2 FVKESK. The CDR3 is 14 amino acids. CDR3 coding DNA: TGTGCCAGCAGCCAAGATTTAAGCATCAATGAGCAGTTCTTC. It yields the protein CASSQDLSINEQFF.

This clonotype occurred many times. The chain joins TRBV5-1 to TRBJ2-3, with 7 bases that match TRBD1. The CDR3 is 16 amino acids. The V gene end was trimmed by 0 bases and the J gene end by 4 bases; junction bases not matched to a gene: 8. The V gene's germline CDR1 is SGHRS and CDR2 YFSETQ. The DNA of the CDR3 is TGCGCCAGCAGCTTGGCCGGGACAGAAACGGCAGATACGCAGTATTTT. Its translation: CASSLAGTETADTQYF.

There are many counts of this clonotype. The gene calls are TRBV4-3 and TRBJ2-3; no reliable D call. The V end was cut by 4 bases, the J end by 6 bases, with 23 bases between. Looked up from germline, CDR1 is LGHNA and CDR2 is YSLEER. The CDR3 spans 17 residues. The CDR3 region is CASSPGRAGALTDTQYF. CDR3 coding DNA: TGCGCCAGCAGCCCCGGAAGGGCAGGAGCCCTCACGGATACGCAGTATTTT.

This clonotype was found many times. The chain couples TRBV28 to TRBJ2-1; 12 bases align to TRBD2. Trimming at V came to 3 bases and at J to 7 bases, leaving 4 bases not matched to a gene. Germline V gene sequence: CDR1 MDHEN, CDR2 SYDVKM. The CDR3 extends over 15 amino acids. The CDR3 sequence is CASSLKLAGGNEQFF. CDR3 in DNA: TGTGCCAGCAGTTTGAAACTAGCGGGGGGAAATGAGCAGTTCTTC.

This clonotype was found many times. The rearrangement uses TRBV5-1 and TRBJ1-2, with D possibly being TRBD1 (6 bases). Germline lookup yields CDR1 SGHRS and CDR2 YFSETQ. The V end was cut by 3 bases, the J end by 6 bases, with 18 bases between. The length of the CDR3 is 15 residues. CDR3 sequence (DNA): TGCGCCAGCAGCTCGTGGGCCCTGGGGGCCGATGGCTACACCTTC. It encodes CASSSWALGADGYTF. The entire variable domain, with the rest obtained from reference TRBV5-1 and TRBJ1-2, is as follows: KAGVTQTPRYLIKTRGQQVTLSCSPISGHRSVSWYQQTPGQGLQFLFEYFSETQRNKGNFPGRFSGRQFSNSRSEMNVSTLELGDSALYLCASSSWALGADGYTFGSGTRLTVV.

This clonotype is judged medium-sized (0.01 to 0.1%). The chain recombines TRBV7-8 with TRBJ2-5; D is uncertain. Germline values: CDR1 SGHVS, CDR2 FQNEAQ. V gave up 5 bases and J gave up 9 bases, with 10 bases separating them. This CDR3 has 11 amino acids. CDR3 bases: TGTGCCAGCAGCCCTCGTTTCGCCCAGTACTTC. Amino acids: CASSPRFAQYF.

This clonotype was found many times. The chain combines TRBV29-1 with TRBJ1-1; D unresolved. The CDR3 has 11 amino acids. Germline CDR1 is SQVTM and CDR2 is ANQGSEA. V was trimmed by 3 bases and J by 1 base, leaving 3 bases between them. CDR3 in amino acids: CSVDWNTEAFF. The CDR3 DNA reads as TGCAGCGTTGATTGGAACACTGAAGCTTTCTTT.

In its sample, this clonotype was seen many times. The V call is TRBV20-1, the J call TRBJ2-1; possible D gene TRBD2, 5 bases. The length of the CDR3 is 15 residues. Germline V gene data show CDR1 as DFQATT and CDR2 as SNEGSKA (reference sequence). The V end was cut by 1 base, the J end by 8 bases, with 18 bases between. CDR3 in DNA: TGCAGTGCTAGAGGGCGCGGGCAGCCGCCAGATGAGCAGTTCTTC. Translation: CSARGRGQPPDEQFF.

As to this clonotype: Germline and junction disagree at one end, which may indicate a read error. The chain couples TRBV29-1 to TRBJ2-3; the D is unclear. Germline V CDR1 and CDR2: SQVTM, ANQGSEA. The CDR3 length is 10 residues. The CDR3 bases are TGCGGCGTCCTCAAAGATACGCAGTATTTT. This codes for CGVLKDTQYF.

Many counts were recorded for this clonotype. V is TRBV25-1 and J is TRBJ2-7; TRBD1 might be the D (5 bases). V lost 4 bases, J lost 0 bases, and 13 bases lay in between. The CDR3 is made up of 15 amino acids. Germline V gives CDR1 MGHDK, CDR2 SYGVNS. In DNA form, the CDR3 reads TGTGCCAGCAGTGTTTCAGGGCTCACCTCCTACGAGCAGTACTTC. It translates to CASSVSGLTSYEQYF.

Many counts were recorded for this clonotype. The CDR3 loop reads CASSLAGRGETQYF. In nucleotides, the CDR3 is TGTGCCAGCAGCTTAGCAGGAAGGGGAGAGACCCAGTACTTC. V gene TRBV7-2 combines with J gene TRBJ2-5; weak D call: TRBD1 (5 bases). The CDR3 length is 14 residues. Germline V gives CDR1 SGHTA, CDR2 FQGNSA. V was trimmed by 0 bases and J by 4 bases, leaving 9 bases between them. Drawing the rest from reference TRBV7-2 and TRBJ2-5, the complete variable domain is GAGVSQSPSNKVTEKGKDVELRCDPISGHTALYWYRQSLGQGLEFLIYFQGNSAPDKSGLPSDRFSAERTGGSVSTLTIQRTQQEDSAVYLCASSLAGRGETQYFGPGTRLLVL.

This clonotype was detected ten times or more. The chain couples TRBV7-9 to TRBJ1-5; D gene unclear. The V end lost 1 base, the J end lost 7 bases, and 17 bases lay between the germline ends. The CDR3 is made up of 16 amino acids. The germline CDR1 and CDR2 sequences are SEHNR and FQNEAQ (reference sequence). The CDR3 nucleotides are TGTGCCAGCAGCTTAGGGGGAGGGCGAACTCGGCAGCCCCAGCATTTT. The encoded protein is CASSLGGGRTRQPQHF.

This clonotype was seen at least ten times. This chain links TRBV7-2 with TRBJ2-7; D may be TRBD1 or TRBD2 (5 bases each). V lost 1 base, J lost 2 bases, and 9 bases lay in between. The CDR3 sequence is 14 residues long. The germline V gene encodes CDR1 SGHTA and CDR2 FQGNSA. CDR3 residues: CASSLGGKPYEQYF. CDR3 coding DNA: TGTGCCAGCAGCTTAGGGGGGAAACCCTACGAGCAGTACTTC.

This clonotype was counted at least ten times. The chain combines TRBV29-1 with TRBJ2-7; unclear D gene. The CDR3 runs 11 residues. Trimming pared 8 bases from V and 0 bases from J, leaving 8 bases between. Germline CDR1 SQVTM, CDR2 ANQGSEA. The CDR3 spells CSCGYSYEQYF. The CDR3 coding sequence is TGCAGCTGTGGCTACTCCTACGAGCAGTACTTC.